The sequence of this TCR beta chain was determined in a study of T cell responses to AZD1222 COVID-19 vaccine. Sequenced by immunoSEQ multiplex PCR; TCRdb stores in-frame clones only, minus some. Of approximately 150,000 clones listed, about nine tenths were seen once; the top ten hold approximately 2.5%. Study-level results: Clonal diversity may have been underestimated in mostly white British donors. Researchers took repertoire samples only after the peak T cell response had come.

Concerning this clone itself: Its antigen is still unknown.

The material was peripheral blood, obtained on day 0 of AZD1222 vaccination. The TCR originated in an adult in good health.

CDR3 DNA: TGTGCCAGCAGCCCACCCACTAGCGGTTACAATGAGCAGTTCTTC. Residues: CASSPPTSGYNEQFF. This rearrangement joins TRBV7-9 to TRBJ2-1; the match to TRBD2 covers 8 bases. Germline CDR1 SEHNR, CDR2 FQNEAQ (reference sequence). The CDR3 consists of 15 residues. J gave up 4 bases and V 5 bases, and 7 bases lay outside the gene matches. Full variable domain (rest looked up from reference TRBV7-9 and TRBJ2-1): DTGVSQNPRHKITKRGQNVTFRCDPISEHNRLYWYRQTLGQGPEFLTYFQNEAQLEKSRLLSDRFSAERPKGSFSTLEIQRTEQGDSAMYLCASSPPTSGYNEQFFGPGTRLTVL.